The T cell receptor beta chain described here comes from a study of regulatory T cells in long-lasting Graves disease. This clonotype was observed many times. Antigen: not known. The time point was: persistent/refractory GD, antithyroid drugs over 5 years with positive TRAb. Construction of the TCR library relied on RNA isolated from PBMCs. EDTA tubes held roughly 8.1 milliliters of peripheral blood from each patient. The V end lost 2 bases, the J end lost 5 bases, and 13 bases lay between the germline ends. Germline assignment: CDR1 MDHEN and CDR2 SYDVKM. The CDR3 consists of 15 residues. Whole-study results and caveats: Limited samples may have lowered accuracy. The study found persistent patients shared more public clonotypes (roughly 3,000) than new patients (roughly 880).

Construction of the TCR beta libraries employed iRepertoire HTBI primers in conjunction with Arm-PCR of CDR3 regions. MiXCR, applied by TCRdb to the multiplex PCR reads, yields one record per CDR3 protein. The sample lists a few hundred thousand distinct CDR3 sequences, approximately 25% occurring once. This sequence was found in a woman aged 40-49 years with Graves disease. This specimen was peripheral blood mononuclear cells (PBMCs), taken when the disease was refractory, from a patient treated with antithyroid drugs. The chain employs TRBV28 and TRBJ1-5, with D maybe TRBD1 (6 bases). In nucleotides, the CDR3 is TGTGCCAGCAGTTTAAGGGGGGGTGGGGATCAGCCCCAGCATTTT. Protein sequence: CASSLRGGGDQPQHF. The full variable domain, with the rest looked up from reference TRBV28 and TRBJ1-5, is DVKVTQSSRYLVKRTGEKVFLECVQDMDHENMFWYRQDPGLGLRLIYFSYDVKMKEKGDIPEGYSVSREKKERFSLILESASTNQTSMYLCASSLRGGGDQPQHFGDGTRLSIL.